The 25 T cell receptor beta chains presented below share a single source sample, sequenced in a study of blood T cell repertoires in COVID-19. Assay: immunoSEQ multiplex PCR; the TCRdb copy retains only in-frame clones and omits some. The data contain fewer than 150,000 clones, around 85% of them seen just once; the ten biggest clones take up about 4.3%. The sequencing sample was made of peripheral blood. These receptors all stem from a human donor in a cohort sampled during active COVID-19.

Note on this clone: Other nucleotide sequences in the sample specify the same CDR3. The chain recombines TRBV5-1 with TRBJ2-5; 14 bases fit TRBD2. Germline assignment: CDR1 SGHRS and CDR2 YFSETQ. The CDR3 is made up of 15 amino acids. V lost 5 bases to trimming and J lost 4 bases; unmatched junction nucleotides: 4. The CDR3 nucleotides are TGCGCCAGCAGTCCCGGGACTAGCGGGAGAGAGACCCAGTACTTC. Residues: CASSPGTSGRETQYF.

The J gene is TRBJ1-1, the V gene TRBV5-6; no clear D gene. The germline V gene has CDR1 SGHDT and CDR2 YYEEEE. The V end lost 4 bases, the J end lost 1 base, and 14 bases lay between the germline ends. The CDR3 consists of 15 residues. The CDR3 loop reads CASSLDAAANTEAFF. The DNA for the CDR3 is TGTGCCAGCAGCCTGGACGCGGCAGCGAACACTGAAGCTTTCTTT.

The chain carries TRBV6-2 or TRBV6-3 and TRBJ2-3; the D gene is possibly TRBD2 (6 bases). V lost 0 bases, J lost 0 bases, and 10 bases lay in between. This CDR3 has 16 residues. Looked up from germline, CDR1 is MNHEY and CDR2 is SVGEGT. CDR3 sequence reads: CASSYSAGTSTDTQYF. In nucleotides, the CDR3 is TGTGCCAGCAGTTACTCGGCGGGAACTAGCACAGATACGCAGTATTTT.

V usage is TRBV7-2 and J usage is TRBJ2-5; 8 nucleotides match TRBD2. The germline CDR1 and CDR2 sequences are SGHTA and FQGNSA. V gave up 2 bases and J gave up 5 bases; unmatched junction bases: 7. The CDR3 runs to 15 residues. The CDR3 DNA sequence: TGTGCCAGCAGCTTACCGGGAGGGCCGGTGGAGACCCAGTACTTC. Its translation is CASSLPGGPVETQYF. Full variable domain (missing parts from reference TRBV7-2 and TRBJ2-5): GAGVSQSPSNKVTEKGKDVELRCDPISGHTALYWYRQSLGQGLEFLIYFQGNSAPDKSGLPSDRFSAERTGGSVSTLTIQRTQQEDSAVYLCASSLPGGPVETQYFGPGTRLLVL.

The CDR3 region has the DNA TGTGCCAGCAGCCTGGACAGGGCCAACACTGAAGCTTTCTTT. This translates into CASSLDRANTEAFF. The gene calls are TRBV6-6 and TRBJ1-1; the match to TRBD1 covers 8 bases. The CDR3 covers 14 residues. Trimming took 6 bases from V and 2 from J; bases not matched to a gene: 5. CDR1 and CDR2 from the germline V gene are MNHNY and SVGAGI (reference sequence).

In nucleotides, the CDR3 is TGTGCCAGTAGTATTGAGGGTTTGGATACGCAGTATTTT. Its protein product is CASSIEGLDTQYF. This rearrangement joins TRBV19 to TRBJ2-3, with D possibly being TRBD2 (5 bases). Trimming took 3 bases from V and 6 from J, leaving 10 bases between them. The CDR3 extends over 13 amino acids. CDR1 and CDR2 from the germline V gene are LNHDA and SQIVND (reference sequence).

V gene TRBV19 combines with J gene TRBJ1-2, with 8 positions matching TRBD1. V lost 8 bases, J lost 0 bases, and 17 bases stayed unmatched. The CDR3 length is 18 residues. The germline V gene has CDR1 LNHDA and CDR2 SQIVND (reference sequence). CDR3 bases: TGTGCCAGTTCCTGGAATCGAATCACAGGGGGTTCTAACTATGGCTACACCTTC. Translated: CASSWNRITGGSNYGYTF.

In this sample, this clone turned up a few times. The genes are TRBV3-1 (or the pseudogene TRBV3-2) and TRBJ1-1, with 7 bases matching TRBD1. The junction had 7 bases not matched to a gene; V was cut back by 0 bases and J by 12 bases. CDR3 size: 13 residues. Per the germline V gene, CDR1 is LGHDT and CDR2 is YNNKEL (reference sequence). In DNA form, the CDR3 reads TGTGCCAGCAGCCAAGATACAGGGGAGCGAACTTTCTTT. Protein: CASSQDTGERTFF.

This chain connects TRBV6-2 or TRBV6-3 to TRBJ1-1; TRBD1 is a possible D gene (6 bases). The CDR3 runs to 13 residues. Germline-derived CDR1 and CDR2 are MNHEY and SVGEGT. V was pared by 5 bases and J by 1 base, with 8 bases between. The chain's CDR3 is CASSQQGNTEAFF. CDR3 nucleotides: TGTGCCAGCAGTCAACAGGGGAACACTGAAGCTTTCTTT.

CDR3 loop: CATLHGGAFNEQFF. DNA for the CDR3: TGTGCCACCCTACACGGGGGGGCCTTCAATGAGCAGTTCTTC. The rearrangement links TRBV10-3 to TRBJ2-1, with 8 positions matching TRBD2. This CDR3 has 14 amino acids. Germline lookup yields CDR1 ENHRY and CDR2 SYGVKD. Trimming removed 10 bases from V and 6 bases from J; junction bases left unmatched: 11.

Written as DNA, the CDR3 is TGTGCCAGCTCCGGGACAGGGGGTTTTTTTAGATTAGATACGCAGTATTTT. Encoded protein: CASSGTGGFFRLDTQYF. The chain uses TRBV21-1 and TRBJ2-3; TRBD1, the table's D call, lacks a check against the DNA. TRBV21-1 is annotated as a pseudogene. CDR3 length: 17 amino acids.

This chain joins TRBV5-1 and TRBJ2-5; 9 bases map to TRBD2. V was clipped by 4 bases and J by 5 bases; unmatched bases: 3. Germline V lookup: CDR1 SGHRS, CDR2 YFSETQ. This CDR3 is 13 amino acids long. The chain's CDR3 is CASSTGLAETQYF. CDR3 DNA sequence: TGCGCCAGCAGCACCGGACTAGCGGAGACCCAGTACTTC.

Only one count was recorded for this clone. The chain recombines TRBV7-2 with TRBJ2-1; 11 bases agree with TRBD2. Germline V gives CDR1 SGHTA, CDR2 FQGNSA. This CDR3 spans 15 amino acids. The V segment lost 2 bases and the J segment 8 bases; nucleotides outside the gene matches: 5. The CDR3 DNA reads TGTGCCAGCAGCTTATTTAGCGGGGGGGCCGATGAGCAGTTCTTC. Protein product: CASSLFSGGADEQFF.

The rearrangement links TRBV24-1 to TRBJ1-4; the D gene is possibly TRBD1 (6 bases). The CDR3 is 12 residues long. Germline CDR1 KGHDR, CDR2 SFDVKD. V lost 7 bases and J lost 8, with 10 bases in between. In DNA, the CDR3 is TGTGCCACCAGCAGGGGTGGCGAAAAACTGTTTTTT. It translates to CATSRGGEKLFF.

This chain uses TRBV15 with TRBJ2-1; the D gene is possibly TRBD2 (6 bases). Trimming shortened V by 0 bases and J by 1 base, and 7 bases separated the two germline ends. The CDR3 extends over 15 amino acids. Germline values: CDR1 LNHNV, CDR2 YYDKDF (reference sequence). The CDR3: CATSRDGGSYNEQFF. The CDR3 bases are TGTGCCACCAGCAGAGATGGGGGGTCCTACAATGAGCAGTTCTTC. Complete variable domain (other parts from reference TRBV15 and TRBJ2-1): DAMVIQNPRYQVTQFGKPVTLSCSQTLNHNVMYWYQQKSSQAPKLLFHYYDKDFNNEADTPDNFQSRRPNTSFCFLDIRSPGLGDTAMYLCATSRDGGSYNEQFFGPGTRLTVL.

The rearrangement links TRBV6-6 to TRBJ2-1; 9 nucleotides match TRBD2. Germline values: CDR1 MNHNY, CDR2 SVGAGI (reference sequence). This CDR3 spans 16 amino acids. Trimming took 6 bases from V and 0 from J; bases not matched to a gene: 6. The CDR3 sequence: CASRVAGASSYNEQFF. For the CDR3, the DNA is TGTGCCAGCAGGGTAGCGGGGGCGAGCTCCTACAATGAGCAGTTCTTC.

CDR3 loop: CASSDRQGASQEQYF. As DNA, the CDR3 is TGTGCCAGCAGCGACCGACAGGGGGCGTCGCAGGAGCAGTACTTC. V and J are TRBV7-6 and TRBJ2-7; 10 bases line up with TRBD1. The germline V gene has CDR1 SGHVS and CDR2 FNYEAQ. J lost 7 bases, V lost 5 bases, and 11 bases had no gene match. CDR3 length: 15 residues.

This sequence joins TRBV19 and TRBJ1-3, with TRBD1 as a possible D gene (5 bases). Trimming left V 6 bases short and J 0 bases short, with 18 bases between. Germline assignment: CDR1 LNHDA and CDR2 SQIVND (reference sequence). The CDR3 has 17 residues. The CDR3 sequence is CASRPLPTGASGNTIYF. The CDR3 DNA reads as TGTGCCAGTAGACCTCTCCCCACAGGTGCCTCTGGAAACACCATATATTTT.

This CDR3 reads CAWSTTSGVADTQYF. The CDR3 DNA reads TGTGCCTGGAGTACGACTAGCGGGGTAGCAGATACGCAGTATTTT. The J gene is TRBJ2-3, the V gene TRBV30; 11 nucleotides match TRBD2. CDR3 length: 15 amino acids. With 2 bases clipped from V and 4 bases from J, the junction kept 5 bases outside the gene matches. CDR1 GTSNPN and CDR2 SVGIG come from the germline V gene (reference sequence).

The chain employs TRBV5-4 and TRBJ2-1; the D is unclear. The CDR3 consists of 15 residues. CDR1 and CDR2 (germline): SGHNT, YYREEE (reference sequence). V lost 9 bases to trimming and J lost 5 bases, with 21 bases between them. DNA of the CDR3: TGTGCCACCGTAGACCGGAGCAAGAACAACAATGAGCAGTTCTTC. Translated: CATVDRSKNNNEQFF.

V and J are TRBV10-3 and TRBJ2-1, with a tentative D call TRBD2 (5 bases). The V gene lost 10 bases and the J gene lost 9 bases, with 22 bases spanning the gap. Germline values: CDR1 ENHRY, CDR2 SYGVKD. The CDR3 has 14 amino acids. The CDR3 DNA reads TGTGCCACCAAGACCGGACCCGTCGAGGGTGAGCAGTTCTTC. This sequence encodes CATKTGPVEGEQFF.

The chain carries TRBV5-8 and TRBJ1-1; D perhaps matches TRBD1 (5 bases). The germline V gene has CDR1 SGHTS and CDR2 YDEGEE. The CDR3 covers 17 residues. V was clipped by 4 bases and J by 1 base, with 20 bases between them. CDR3 DNA: TGTGCCAGCAGCCCTGACATTTTGAGACAGAAGAACACTGAAGCTTTCTTT. Translation: CASSPDILRQKNTEAFF.

The V call is TRBV6-2 or TRBV6-3, the J call TRBJ1-2, with D maybe TRBD1 (5 bases). The CDR3 spans 15 residues. The V end lost 5 bases, the J end lost 4 bases, and 17 bases lay between the germline ends. Germline values: CDR1 MNHEY, CDR2 SVGEGT. CDR3 in amino acids: CASSPRQGVIYGYTF. The CDR3, as DNA: TGTGCCAGCAGTCCCCGGCAGGGCGTGATCTATGGCTACACCTTC.

A remark on this clone: Different DNA sequences within this sample yield the same CDR3. The rearrangement links TRBV5-1 to TRBJ2-5; 7 nucleotides line up with TRBD1. From germline, CDR1 is SGHRS and CDR2 YFSETQ. The CDR3 contains 15 residues. V shed 4 bases and J 5 bases; nucleotides not matched to a gene: 11. CDR3 residues: CASSPRTGGMETQYF. The CDR3 nucleotides read TGCGCCAGCAGCCCGCGGACAGGAGGAATGGAGACCCAGTACTTC.

The chain couples TRBV5-1 to TRBJ2-2; 12 bases map to TRBD2. CDR1 and CDR2 from the germline V gene are SGHRS and YFSETQ. V was pared by 0 bases and J by 6 bases, with 0 bases of the junction left unmatched. This CDR3 is 15 amino acids long. This chain's CDR3 is CASSLGLAGAGELFF. The CDR3 coding sequence is TGCGCCAGCAGCTTGGGACTAGCGGGAGCCGGGGAGCTGTTTTTT.